Listed below are T cell receptor beta chains from one sample, sequenced in a study of blood T cell repertoires in COVID-19. Method: immunoSEQ multiplex PCR; TCRdb's copy keeps in-frame clones and lacks some. This sample has 150,000 to 200,000 clones, with 88% found just once. The sequencing sample was made of peripheral blood. The receptor source for this set is a human donor in a cohort sampled during active COVID-19. Each CDR3 is given with its conserved first and last residue. Fields, in order: D gene, clone size, V gene, J gene, CDR3 protein, CDR3 DNA. D genes are given only for firm matches. Clone size is stated in some rows and not others, as once, few, many or a class when expanded.

>TRBD1|.|TRBV27|TRBJ2-5
CASSTTQGSRETQYF
TGTGCCAGCAGTACCACACAGGGGTCCCGAGAGACCCAGTACTTC
>TRBD2|.|TRBV27|TRBJ2-7
CASRTSGSTYEQYF
TGTGCCAGCAGGACTAGCGGAAGTACCTACGAGCAGTACTTC
>.|.|TRBV18|TRBJ2-5
CASSPLQAQETQYF
TGTGCCAGCTCACCACTACAGGCTCAAGAGACCCAGTACTTC
>TRBD2|.|TRBV5-4|TRBJ2-1
CASSFPSGETNEQFF
TGTGCCAGCAGCTTCCCTAGCGGGGAGACCAATGAGCAGTTCTTC
>.|.|TRBV6-6|TRBJ2-3
CASSYSTNTDTQYF
TGTGCCAGCAGTTACTCGACAAACACAGATACGCAGTATTTT
>TRBD2|.|TRBV15|TRBJ2-5
CATGGGAEGTQYF
TGTGCCACCGGCGGGGGGGCGGAGGGGACCCAGTACTTC
>.|.|TRBV12-2|TRBJ1-1
CASRLGGLGEAFF
TGTGCAAGTCGCTTAGGTGGACTGGGTGAAGCTTTCTTT
>.|.|TRBV6-6|TRBJ1-1
CASSQLYGTPNTEAFF
TGTGCCAGCAGTCAACTCTACGGGACACCGAACACTGAAGCTTTCTTT
>.|once|TRBV21-1|TRBJ2-4
CASSFTSKKGHKVAKNIQYF
TGTGCCAGCAGTTTTACGAGCAAAAAGGGACATAAGGTAGCCAAAAACATTCAGTACTTC
>TRBD2|few|TRBV6-2/TRBV6-3|TRBJ2-7
CASSPGLAGVEGQYF
TGTGCCAGCAGTCCCGGACTAGCGGGAGTGGAGGGGCAGTACTTC
>.|.|TRBV19|TRBJ1-2
CASSPPGPSGYTF
TGTGCCAGTAGTCCCCCAGGGCCGAGCGGCTACACCTTC
>.|.|TRBV19|TRBJ2-2
CASSQSGQGWAGELFF
TGTGCCAGTAGCCAAAGCGGTCAGGGGTGGGCCGGGGAGCTGTTTTTT
>TRBD2|.|TRBV7-6|TRBJ2-3
CASSLTAGILSTDTQYF
TGTGCCAGCAGCCTTACAGCGGGGATCCTTAGCACAGATACGCAGTATTTT
>.|.|TRBV24-1|TRBJ1-2
CATSDMGRGYGYTF
TGTGCCACCAGTGATATGGGGCGGGGCTATGGCTACACCTTC
>.|.|TRBV3-1/TRBV3-2|TRBJ1-6
CASSHGGLYNSPLHF
TGTGCCAGCAGCCACGGGGGGTTATATAATTCACCCCTCCACTTT
>TRBD1|.|TRBV7-2|TRBJ2-7
CASSLGTGPYEQYF
TGTGCCAGCAGCTTAGGGACAGGCCCCTACGAGCAGTACTTC
>.|.|TRBV18|TRBJ2-2
CASSPPTNTGELFF
TGTGCCAGCTCACCTCCAACGAACACCGGGGAGCTGTTTTTT
>.|.|TRBV25-1|TRBJ1-1
CASSGGGRMNTEAFF
TGTGCCAGCAGCGGGGGGGGCAGAATGAACACTGAAGCTTTCTTT
>.|.|TRBV5-6|TRBJ2-7
CASSLASGVEQYF
TGTGCCAGCAGCTTGGCTTCCGGGGTCGAGCAGTACTTC
>.|.|TRBV3-1/TRBV3-2|TRBJ1-2
CASRPTGDYGYTF
TGTGCCAGCAGACCTACGGGGGACTATGGCTACACCTTC
>.|.|TRBV5-1|TRBJ2-2
CASSLNGYTGELFF
TGCGCCAGCAGCTTGAACGGGTACACCGGGGAGCTGTTTTTT
>.|.|TRBV7-2|TRBJ2-2
CASSLRRADPGELFF
TGTGCCAGCAGCTTACGCAGGGCGGACCCCGGGGAGCTGTTTTTT
>TRBD1|.|TRBV15|TRBJ2-3
CATSRRDRGSTDTQYF
TGTGCCACCAGCAGACGGGACAGGGGTAGCACAGATACGCAGTATTTT
>.|.|TRBV4-2|TRBJ2-7
CASSQDRGGGLGIEQYF
TGTGCCAGCAGCCAAGATCGAGGGGGGGGATTGGGCATCGAGCAGTACTTC
>TRBD2|once|TRBV20-1|TRBJ2-1
CSASWASGSYNEQFF
TGCAGTGCTAGTTGGGCTAGCGGTTCCTACAATGAGCAGTTCTTC
>TRBD1|.|TRBV18|TRBJ2-7
CASSQGQGYEQYF
TGTGCCAGCTCACAGGGACAGGGGTACGAGCAGTACTTC
>TRBD1|.|TRBV9|TRBJ2-7
CASSVRTGGDEQYF
TGTGCCAGCAGCGTCAGGACAGGGGGCGACGAGCAGTACTTC
>.|.|TRBV24-1|TRBJ2-3
CATSDAGLASTDTQYF
TGTGCCACCAGTGACGCTGGGCTAGCGTCCACAGATACGCAGTATTTT
>TRBD2|.|TRBV2|TRBJ2-7
CASSVGLAGLGEQYF
TGTGCCAGCAGTGTCGGACTAGCGGGTTTAGGGGAGCAGTACTTC
>TRBD1|.|TRBV5-6|TRBJ2-7
CASARTGGNAYEQYF
TGTGCCAGCGCTCGGACAGGGGGGAATGCCTACGAGCAGTACTTC
>.|.|TRBV6-5|TRBJ1-5
CASRATGNSNQPQHF
TGTGCCAGCAGAGCAACAGGGAATAGCAATCAGCCCCAGCATTTT
>.|once|TRBV2|TRBJ2-3
CASSVLTGTDTQYF
TGTGCCAGCAGTGTATTGACAGGCACAGATACGCAGTATTTT
>.|once|TRBV7-6|TRBJ2-7
CASSSGEPYEQYF
TGTGCCAGCAGCTCAGGGGAACCCTACGAGCAGTACTTC
>.|.|TRBV7-2|TRBJ2-3
CASSPPGNFGTDTQYF
TGTGCCAGCAGCCCCCCAGGGAATTTTGGAACAGATACGCAGTATTTT
>TRBD2|.|TRBV9|TRBJ2-5
CASSATSVETQYF
TGTGCCAGCAGCGCCACTAGCGTGGAGACCCAGTACTTC
>.|.|TRBV9|TRBJ1-5
CASSVEDNQPQHF
TGTGCCAGCAGCGTGGAGGACAATCAGCCCCAGCATTTT
>.|.|TRBV7-2|TRBJ2-7
CASSSSDRIYEQYF
TGTGCCAGCAGCTCTTCAGACAGAATCTACGAGCAGTACTTC
>TRBD1|.|TRBV6-5|TRBJ2-7
CASRDRVWGEQYF
TGTGCCAGCAGGGACAGGGTTTGGGGCGAGCAGTACTTC
>TRBD1|many|TRBV5-1|TRBJ2-7
CASSLAVWDRTAEQYF
TGCGCCAGCAGCTTGGCCGTATGGGACAGGACGGCCGAGCAGTACTTC
>.|.|TRBV4-1|TRBJ2-7
CASSQDPAGFYEQYF
TGCGCCAGCAGCCAAGACCCAGCGGGCTTCTACGAGCAGTACTTC
>.|.|TRBV7-8|TRBJ2-7
CASSPRDFSYEQYF
TGTGCCAGCAGCCCCCGGGACTTCTCCTACGAGCAGTACTTC
>TRBD2|.|TRBV7-2|TRBJ2-1
CASSLRLAGVGSSYNEQFF
TGTGCCAGCAGCTTAAGGCTAGCGGGAGTCGGGAGCTCCTACAATGAGCAGTTCTTC
>TRBD1|.|TRBV30|TRBJ1-2
CAWTYRGQGYGYTF
TGTGCCTGGACCTACAGGGGACAGGGCTATGGCTACACCTTC
>.|.|TRBV3-1/TRBV3-2|TRBJ2-1
CASSPNTAGINEQFF
TGTGCCAGCAGTCCCAACACAGCAGGGATAAATGAGCAGTTCTTC
>.|.|TRBV2|TRBJ1-4
CASDRFPGEKLFF
TGTGCCAGCGATCGGTTCCCGGGTGAAAAACTGTTTTTT
>.|.|TRBV19|TRBJ1-2
CASSTGLHGYTF
TGTGCCAGTAGTACAGGGCTGCATGGCTACACCTTC